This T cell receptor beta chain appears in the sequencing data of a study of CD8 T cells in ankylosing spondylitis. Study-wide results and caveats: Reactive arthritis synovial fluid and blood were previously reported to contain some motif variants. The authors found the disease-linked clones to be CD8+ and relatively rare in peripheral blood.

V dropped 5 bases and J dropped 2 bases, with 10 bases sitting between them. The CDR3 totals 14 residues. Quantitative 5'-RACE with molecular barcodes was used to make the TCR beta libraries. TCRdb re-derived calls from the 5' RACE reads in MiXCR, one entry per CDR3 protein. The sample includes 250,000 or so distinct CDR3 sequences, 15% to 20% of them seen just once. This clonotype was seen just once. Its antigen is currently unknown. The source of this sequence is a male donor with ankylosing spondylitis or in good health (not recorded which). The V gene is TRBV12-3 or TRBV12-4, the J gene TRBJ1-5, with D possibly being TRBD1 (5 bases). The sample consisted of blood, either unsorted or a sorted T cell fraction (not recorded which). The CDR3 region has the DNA TGTGCCAGCAGTGTCAGGGTTGGCAATCAGCCCCAGCATTTT. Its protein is CASSVRVGNQPQHF.